These 20 T cell receptor beta chains were sequenced from one sample in a study of T-cell reconstitution after alpha-beta-depleted transplantation in children. Unique molecular identifiers were built into the TCRbeta library. TCRdb reanalysed the PCR reads using MiXCR and keeps one entry per CDR3 protein. The table shows 250,000 to 300,000 distinct CDR3 sequences, with about 9.9% occurring only once. The sample here was peripheral blood, taken 180 days after TCRalphabeta/CD19-depleted stem cell transplant. The receptors originated from a male patient aged 2 to 9 who had a stem cell transplant for chronic granulomatous disease, so the T cells may come from the graft donor.

This clonotype has a count of ten or more. The genes are TRBV28 and TRBJ2-5; D perhaps matches TRBD1 (6 bases). This CDR3 is built from 13 residues. In germline, CDR1 is MDHEN, CDR2 SYDVKM. The V end lost 5 bases, the J end lost 5 bases, and 12 bases lay between the germline ends. The CDR3: CASSNRVGETQYF. The CDR3, as DNA: TGTGCCAGCAGTAACAGGGTAGGGGAGACCCAGTACTTC.

There are many counts of this clonotype. This chain joins TRBV29-1 and TRBJ2-7, with 11 bases that match TRBD1. Per the germline V gene, CDR1 is SQVTM and CDR2 is ANQGSEA. This CDR3 contains 13 residues. V dropped 5 bases and J dropped 6; count of bases not matched to a gene: 6. The CDR3 protein is CSVTGQGVGEQYF. The CDR3 nucleotides read TGCAGCGTTACGGGACAGGGGGTGGGCGAGCAGTACTTC.

The J gene is TRBJ2-3, the V gene TRBV18, with 9 bases fitting TRBD2. The ends lost 6 bases at V and 1 base at J; junction bases unmatched: 8. The CDR3 covers 16 residues. The germline CDR1 and CDR2 sequences are KGHSH and LQKENI. CDR3 protein: CASSIAGALGTDTQYF. The DNA of the CDR3 is TGTGCCAGCTCCATAGCGGGGGCCCTCGGCACAGATACGCAGTATTTT. The variable domain in full, completed from reference TRBV18 and TRBJ2-3, reads NAGVMQNPRHLVRRRGQEARLRCSPMKGHSHVYWYRQLPEEGLKFMVYLQKENIIDESGMPKERFSAEFPKEGPSILRIQQVVRGDSAAYFCASSIAGALGTDTQYFGPGTRLTVL.

This clonotype was counted many times. The V and J genes are TRBV4-3 and TRBJ1-1, with 9 bases lining up with TRBD1. Losses at the gene ends were 2 bases for V and 11 bases for J; bases not matched to a gene: 9. Germline V gives CDR1 LGHNA, CDR2 YSLEER. The CDR3 spans 14 residues. CDR3 amino acids: CASSQTLQGADAFF. In nucleotides, the CDR3 is TGCGCCAGCAGCCAAACACTACAGGGGGCCGATGCTTTCTTT.

This clonotype was recorded many times. This clone may be a read error of a much larger clone one base away. J is TRBJ2-7 and V is TRBV7-2; D not certain. CDR1 and CDR2 (germline): SGHTA, FQGNSA. Trimming took 3 bases from V and 2 from J, leaving 2 bases between them. CDR3 length: 11 residues. CDR3 loop: CASSFAYEQYF. CDR3 coding DNA: TGTGCCAGCAGCTTCGCCTACGAGCAGTACTTC.

This clonotype has ten or more counts. The chain carries TRBV5-1 and TRBJ2-1; no definite D call. This CDR3 has 15 amino acids. V was shortened by 0 bases and J by 3 bases, with 10 bases between the two germline ends. Germline CDR1 and CDR2: SGHRS and YFSETQ. The CDR3 loop is CASSLGDISYNEQFF. DNA of the CDR3: TGCGCCAGCAGCTTGGGAGATATAAGCTACAATGAGCAGTTCTTC.

The sample holds a few counts of this clonotype. The gene calls are TRBV2 and TRBJ2-1; 10 bases line up with TRBD1. The CDR3 runs to 12 residues. The germline V gene has CDR1 SNHLY and CDR2 FYNNEI. J was trimmed by 6 bases and V by 10 bases; bases with no gene match: 3. The CDR3 DNA follows: TGTGCCATAGGACAGGGGGTCAATGAGCAGTTCTTC. Its protein is CAIGQGVNEQFF.

Turning to this clonotype: This could be a read error, since a much larger clone is one nucleotide away. The V gene is TRBV4-3, the J gene TRBJ2-1; D might be TRBD1 or TRBD2, each matching 5 bases. This CDR3 is built from 14 residues. The germline CDR1 and CDR2 sequences are LGHNA and YSLEER. V was cut by 0 bases and J by 10 bases, with 13 bases left in between. The CDR3 region has the DNA TGCGCCAGCAGCCAAGATATTCCTAGGGACGAGCAGTTCTTC. Translating it yields CASSQDIPRDEQFF.

This clonotype was recorded many times. The chain uses TRBV5-1 and TRBJ1-2; 9 bases match TRBD1. V shed 4 bases, J shed 5 bases, and the junction held 6 bases outside the gene matches. The CDR3 contains 14 residues. The germline CDR1 and CDR2 sequences are SGHRS and YFSETQ. CDR3 DNA: TGCGCCAGCAGCCCGGGGACAGGGCGGTATGGCTACACCTTC. Translated: CASSPGTGRYGYTF.

This clonotype was counted between two and nine times. CDR3 amino acids: CAWGPGQGVRDQYF. CDR3 nucleotide sequence: TGTGCCTGGGGACCGGGACAGGGGGTCCGCGATCAGTACTTC. V is TRBV30 and J is TRBJ2-7; 11 bases map to TRBD1. The CDR3 loop spans 14 amino acids. V lost 5 bases and J lost 10; bases outside the gene matches: 13. Germline CDR1 and CDR2: GTSNPN and SVGIG (reference sequence).

This chain links TRBV14 with TRBJ2-4; D is unresolved. Looked up from germline, CDR1 is SGHDN and CDR2 is FVKESK. The CDR3 has 12 amino acids. V dropped 1 base and J dropped 8 bases, with 6 bases sitting between them. For the CDR3, the DNA is TGTGCCAGCAGCCAAGGAAGTCACATTCAGTACTTC. Translation: CASSQGSHIQYF.

This clonotype has at least ten counts. CDR3 loop: CASSVTGYQETQYF. The CDR3 DNA follows: TGCGCCAGCAGCGTGACAGGGTACCAAGAGACCCAGTACTTC. The chain has TRBV5-1 and TRBJ2-5, with TRBD1 matching over 7 bases. Germline V lookup: CDR1 SGHRS, CDR2 YFSETQ. J was trimmed by 0 bases and V by 4 bases; bases with no gene match: 3. CDR3 length: 14 residues.

The V gene is TRBV6-5, the J gene TRBJ2-3; 7 nucleotides match TRBD1. V lost 2 bases and J lost 3; bases outside the gene matches: 8. The germline CDR1 and CDR2 sequences are MNHEY and SVGAGI. The CDR3 length is 16 residues. The CDR3 DNA reads as TGTGCCAGCAGTTACCCGACAGGGATTGGTACAGATACGCAGTATTTT. Translated, it gives CASSYPTGIGTDTQYF.

Turning to this clonotype: A clone one base away is much larger, so this may be a read error. The gene calls are TRBV9 and TRBJ2-2; no firm D call. Per the germline V gene, CDR1 is SGDLS and CDR2 is YYNGEE. V lost 2 bases, J lost 1 base, and 9 bases lay in between. The CDR3 loop spans 15 amino acids. CDR3 coding DNA: TGTGCCAGCAGCGTCCTCGGCAGGAACACCGGGGAGCTGTTTTTT. Its translation: CASSVLGRNTGELFF.

The chain uses TRBV7-8 and TRBJ2-1; the match to TRBD2 covers 8 bases. Germline V gene sequence: CDR1 SGHVS, CDR2 FQNEAQ. V lost 1 base, J lost 6 bases, and 5 bases stayed unmatched. The CDR3 is 15 residues long. The CDR3 nucleotides are TGTGCCAGCAGCTTAGTTAGCGGGATAGGCAATGAGCAGTTCTTC. Translating it yields CASSLVSGIGNEQFF.

J is TRBJ2-7 and V is TRBV15, with D possibly TRBD2 on 5 matching bases. The CDR3 loop spans 12 amino acids. Trimming cost V 0 bases and J 7 bases, with 7 bases left between them. In germline, CDR1 is LNHNV, CDR2 YYDKDF (reference sequence). CDR3 amino acids: CATSREGSEQYF. CDR3 coding DNA: TGTGCCACCAGCAGAGAGGGGAGTGAGCAGTACTTC.

This clonotype was seen just once. This likely comes from a read error, as the CDR3 has no conserved phenylalanine or tryptophan at its end. This chain connects TRBV12-3 or TRBV12-4 to TRBJ1-6; D remains unclear. Deletions cut 7 bases from V and 0 bases from J, with 16 bases between. The CDR3 consists of 17 residues. The chain's CDR3 is CASTNLVTSSYNSPLHL. CDR3 nucleotide sequence: TGTGCCAGCACCAATTTGGTGACGAGCTCCTATAATTCACCCCTCCACCTT.

This clonotype was seen ten or more times. The genes are TRBV11-2 and TRBJ2-1; 8 bases fit TRBD2. Per germline, CDR1 SGHAT and CDR2 FQNNGV. V dropped 1 base and J dropped 4; count of bases not matched to a gene: 18. There are 20 residues in the CDR3. CDR3 nucleotides: TGTGCCAGCAGCTTAGGGGAGACGGGGGGGCCAAGGGTGAGATACAATGAGCAGTTCTTC. Its protein product is CASSLGETGGPRVRYNEQFF.

This clonotype was found many times. The chain carries TRBV25-1 and TRBJ1-1; D is uncertain. The CDR3 spans 13 residues. Between the trimmed V and J ends, which lost 1 base and 1 base, there was a span of 4 bases. Germline loops: CDR1 MGHDK, CDR2 SYGVNS. DNA of the CDR3: TGTGCCAGCAGTGAATGGGGGAACACTGAAGCTTTCTTT. Translation gives CASSEWGNTEAFF. The variable domain in full, completed from reference TRBV25-1 and TRBJ1-1, reads EADIYQTPRYLVIGTGKKITLECSQTMGHDKMYWYQQDPGMELHLIHYSYGVNSTEKGDLSSESTVSRIRTEHFPLTLESARPSHTSQYLCASSEWGNTEAFFGQGTRLTVV.

This clonotype has a count of ten or more. The chain is built from TRBV12-3 or TRBV12-4 and TRBJ1-5; D remains ambiguous. With 2 bases removed from V and 1 base from J, the gap between germline ends came to 9 bases. The CDR3 totals 15 residues. The CDR3 coding sequence is TGTGCCAGCAGTTTACGAGACACAAGCAATCAGCCCCAGCATTTT. This codes for CASSLRDTSNQPQHF.